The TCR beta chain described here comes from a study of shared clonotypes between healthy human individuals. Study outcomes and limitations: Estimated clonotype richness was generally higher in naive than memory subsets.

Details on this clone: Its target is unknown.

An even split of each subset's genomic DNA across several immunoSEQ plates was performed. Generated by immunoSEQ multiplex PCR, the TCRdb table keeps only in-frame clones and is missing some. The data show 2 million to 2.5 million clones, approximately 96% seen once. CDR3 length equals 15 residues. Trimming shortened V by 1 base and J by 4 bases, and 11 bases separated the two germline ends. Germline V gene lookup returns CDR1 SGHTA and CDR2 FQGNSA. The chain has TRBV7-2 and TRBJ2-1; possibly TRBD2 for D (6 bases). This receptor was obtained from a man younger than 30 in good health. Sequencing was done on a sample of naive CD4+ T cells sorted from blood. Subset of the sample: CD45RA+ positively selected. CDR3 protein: CASSLDTSRYNEQFF. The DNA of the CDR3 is TGTGCCAGCAGCTTAGATACTAGCAGGTACAATGAGCAGTTCTTC.